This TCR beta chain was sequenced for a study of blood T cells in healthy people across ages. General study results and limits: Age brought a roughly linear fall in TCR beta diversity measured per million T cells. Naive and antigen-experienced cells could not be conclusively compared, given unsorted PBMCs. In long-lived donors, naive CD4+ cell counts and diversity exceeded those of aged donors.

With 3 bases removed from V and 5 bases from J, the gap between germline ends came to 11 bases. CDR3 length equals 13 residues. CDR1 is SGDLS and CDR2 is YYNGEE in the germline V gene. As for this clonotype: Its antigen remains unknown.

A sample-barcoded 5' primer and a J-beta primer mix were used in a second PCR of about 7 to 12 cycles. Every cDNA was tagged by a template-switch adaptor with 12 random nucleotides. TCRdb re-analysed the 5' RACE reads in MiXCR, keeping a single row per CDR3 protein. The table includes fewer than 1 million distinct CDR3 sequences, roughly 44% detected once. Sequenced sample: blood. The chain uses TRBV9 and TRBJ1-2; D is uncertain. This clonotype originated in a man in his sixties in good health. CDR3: CASSADYPYGYTF. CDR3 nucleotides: TGTGCCAGCAGCGCGGACTACCCTTATGGCTACACCTTC.